The 9 T cell receptor beta chains below come from one sample, sequenced in a study of early T cells in non-severe SARS-CoV-2 infection. In TCRdb, the 5' RACE reads were re-called with MiXCR into one record per CDR3 protein. The data contain some 55,000 distinct CDR3 sequences, roughly 13% of them singletons. Material for sequencing was whole blood. The receptors originated from an adult who was a healthcare worker with PCR-confirmed SARS-CoV-2 infection or an uninfected control (not recorded which).

This clonotype was recorded many times. J is TRBJ1-1 and V is TRBV6-1; 7 bases are a match to TRBD1. CDR1 MNHNS and CDR2 SASEGT come from the germline V gene. The CDR3 totals 13 residues. Losses at the gene ends were 6 bases for V and 4 bases for J; bases not matched to a gene: 5. DNA for the CDR3: TGTGCCAGCAGGACAGGGTCAGGCACTGAAGCTTTCTTT. Translating gives CASRTGSGTEAFF.

This clonotype appeared a few times. The chain joins TRBV29-1 to TRBJ1-2; a possible D gene is TRBD1 (5 bases). Trimming removed 5 bases at V and 8 bases at J, with 9 bases between. From germline, CDR1 is SQVTM and CDR2 ANQGSEA. The CDR3 runs to 10 residues. Here the CDR3 DNA reads TGCAGCGTTCAGGGAAGCGGCTACACCTTC. As protein: CSVQGSGYTF.

This chain links TRBV12-3 or TRBV12-4 with TRBJ2-1; possible D gene TRBD1, 5 bases. V was pared by 2 bases and J by 7 bases, with 9 bases between. The length of the CDR3 is 13 residues. CDR3 sequence reads: CASSLNRWNEQFF. For the CDR3, the DNA is TGTGCCAGCAGTTTAAACAGGTGGAATGAGCAGTTCTTC.

This clonotype has more than one count but fewer than ten. V and J are TRBV9 and TRBJ2-1; D ambiguous. V lost 3 bases and J 10 bases, leaving 5 bases between the germline ends. This CDR3 is built from 10 residues. CDR1 and CDR2 (germline): SGDLS, YYNGEE. The CDR3 DNA is TGTGCCAGCAGCGGGGTAGAGCAGTTCTTC. The encoded protein is CASSGVEQFF. Drawing the rest from reference TRBV9 and TRBJ2-1, the complete variable domain is DSGVTQTPKHLITATGQRVTLRCSPRSGDLSVYWYQQSLDQGLQFLIQYYNGEERAKGNILERFSAQQFPDLHSELNLSSLELGDSALYFCASSGVEQFFGPGTRLTVL.

This clonotype appeared many times. The chain carries TRBV19 and TRBJ2-5, with 12 bases identical to TRBD2. V shed 4 bases, J shed 4 bases, and the junction held 10 bases outside the gene matches. Germline V gene lookup returns CDR1 LNHDA and CDR2 SQIVND (reference sequence). This CDR3 is 17 amino acids long. The CDR3 reads CASSKGTSGLLRETQYF. The CDR3 DNA sequence: TGTGCCAGTAGTAAGGGGACTAGCGGGCTGTTACGAGAGACCCAGTACTTC. Looking up the rest from reference TRBV19 and TRBJ2-5 gives the full variable domain: DGGITQSPKYLFRKEGQNVTLSCEQNLNHDAMYWYRQDPGQGLRLIYYSQIVNDFQKGDIAEGYSVSREKKESFPLTVTSAQKNPTAFYLCASSKGTSGLLRETQYFGPGTRLLVL.

This clonotype was observed many times. The chain has TRBV7-9 and TRBJ1-1; no firm D call. V shed 10 bases and J shed 4 bases, with 13 bases lying between them. This CDR3 is 12 amino acids long. The germline gives CDR1 SEHNR, CDR2 FQNEAQ (reference sequence). For the CDR3, the DNA is TGTGCCACTCAGGAGGGTATCACTGAAGCTTTCTTT. Its protein product is CATQEGITEAFF.

The chain carries TRBV29-1 and TRBJ2-7; D is possibly TRBD1 (7 bases). Germline V gives CDR1 SQVTM, CDR2 ANQGSEA. The V end was cut by 4 bases, the J end by 6 bases, with 13 bases between. The CDR3 runs to 12 residues. In nucleotides, the CDR3 is TGCAGCGTTGCCGGGACAGCGGGCGAGCAGTACTTC. Protein sequence: CSVAGTAGEQYF.

This clonotype was detected ten times or more. The chain carries TRBV7-2 and TRBJ2-1; D is possibly TRBD2 (6 bases). The germline V gene has CDR1 SGHTA and CDR2 FQGNSA. V was clipped by 4 bases and J by 8 bases, with 15 bases between them. The CDR3 is 14 residues long. CDR3 protein: CASSSRGWIDEQFF. In DNA form, the CDR3 reads TGTGCCAGCAGCTCCCGGGGGTGGATTGATGAGCAGTTCTTC.

This clonotype was found many times. The genes are TRBV5-1 and TRBJ1-4; 7 nucleotides agree with TRBD1. The CDR3 has 21 residues. Germline CDR1 and CDR2: SGHRS and YFSETQ. J lost 3 bases, V lost 0 bases, and 20 bases had no gene match. In DNA, the CDR3 is TGCGCCAGCAGCTTGGTTTACGGAATGTTGGACCGGGACAGAGCTAATGAAAAACTGTTTTTT. This codes for CASSLVYGMLDRDRANEKLFF.